This passage covers 31 T cell receptor beta chains from one sample sequenced in a study of blood T cell repertoires in COVID-19. The method was immunoSEQ multiplex PCR; TCRdb's version includes in-frame clones alone and lacks a portion of them. Here the sample spans about 77,000 clones, 90% being singletons. The sequencing input was peripheral blood. Every receptor here comes from an elderly woman with active or convalescent COVID-19.

The rearrangement joins TRBV30 to TRBJ1-5; possibly TRBD1 for D (5 bases). The CDR3 runs to 16 residues. Germline CDR1 is GTSNPN and CDR2 is SVGIG (reference sequence). The V and J ends lost 2 bases and 2 bases respectively, with 16 bases between them. In DNA, the CDR3 is TGTGCCTGGAGTCAAGGGGTGAACTCTGGCAATCAGCCCCAGCATTTT. Translating it yields CAWSQGVNSGNQPQHF.

J is TRBJ2-1 and V is TRBV7-2, with D tentatively TRBD1 (6 bases). This CDR3 region has 13 residues. Germline V gene lookup returns CDR1 SGHTA and CDR2 FQGNSA. V was shortened by 5 bases and J by 5 bases, with 10 bases between the two germline ends. The CDR3 reads CASSPWDNNEQFF. In DNA, the CDR3 is TGTGCCAGCAGCCCTTGGGACAACAATGAGCAGTTCTTC.

This sequence joins TRBV19 and TRBJ1-6, with D unclear. Trimming shortened V by 4 bases and J by 0 bases, and 10 bases separated the two germline ends. The CDR3 consists of 16 residues. Germline CDR1 is LNHDA and CDR2 is SQIVND (reference sequence). The CDR3 here is CASSTQRGSYNSPLHF. As DNA, the CDR3 is TGTGCCAGTAGTACCCAACGGGGCTCCTATAATTCACCCCTCCACTTT.

V and J are TRBV6-1 and TRBJ1-5; possible D gene TRBD1, 5 bases. CDR3 length: 15 residues. Per the germline V gene, CDR1 is MNHNS and CDR2 is SASEGT. V lost 2 bases and J lost 0, with 8 bases in between. The CDR3 nucleotides read TGTGCCAGCAGTGAATACAGGATTAGCAATCAGCCCCAGCATTTT. It specifies CASSEYRISNQPQHF.

The chain has TRBV5-1 and TRBJ1-6; TRBD1 matches at 9 bases. The J segment lost 7 bases and the V segment lost 1 base, leaving 6 bases of the junction unmatched. Germline V CDR1 and CDR2: SGHRS, YFSETQ. The CDR3 sequence is 16 residues long. The CDR3 region has the DNA TGCGCCAGCAGCTTGTGGACAGGGGATAAGAATTCACCCCTCCACTTT. It encodes CASSLWTGDKNSPLHF.

The V call is TRBV19, the J call TRBJ2-3, with 7 positions matching TRBD2. Unmatched junction bases numbered 12, after V lost 6 bases and J lost 6 bases. Germline V gene lookup returns CDR1 LNHDA and CDR2 SQIVND (reference sequence). The CDR3 sequence is 15 residues long. CDR3 bases: TGTGCCAGTAGAGCTATAGCGGGTCCTGTGGATACGCAGTATTTT. Translated, it gives CASRAIAGPVDTQYF.

This chain links TRBV19 with TRBJ1-1; 8 bases align to TRBD1. The CDR3 is 13 amino acids. Germline V gives CDR1 LNHDA, CDR2 SQIVND (reference sequence). J gave up 4 bases and V 4 bases, and 2 bases lay outside the gene matches. The CDR3 DNA follows: TGTGCCAGTAGTACGACAGGGGCCACTGAAGCTTTCTTT. Protein: CASSTTGATEAFF.

The V and J genes are TRBV5-4 and TRBJ2-1; D might be TRBD2 (5 bases). Germline-derived CDR1 and CDR2 are SGHNT and YYREEE (reference sequence). The CDR3 contains 15 residues. The V end was cut by 0 bases, the J end by 4 bases, with 11 bases between. CDR3 region: CASSLVASPYNEQFF. For the CDR3, the DNA is TGTGCCAGCAGCTTGGTGGCTAGCCCTTACAATGAGCAGTTCTTC.

CDR3 nucleotide sequence: TGTGCCAGCAGCTTTGGGGGGGGAAGGGCCACTGAAGCTTTCTTT. Translation gives CASSFGGGRATEAFF. The chain uses TRBV11-3 and TRBJ1-1, with D perhaps TRBD1 (5 bases). The V gene's germline CDR1 is SGHNT and CDR2 YENEEA. The CDR3 is made up of 15 amino acids. Trimming pared 3 bases from V and 4 bases from J, leaving 15 bases between. Full variable domain (outside the CDR3, taken from reference TRBV11-3 and TRBJ1-1): EAGVVQSPRYKIIEKKQPVAFWCNPISGHNTLYWYLQNLGQGPELLIRYENEEAVDDSQLPKDRFSAERLKGVDSTLKIQPAELGDSAVYLCASSFGGGRATEAFFGQGTRLTVV.

CDR3 sequence reads: CASSLAARSEQYF. CDR3 nucleotide sequence: TGCGCCAGCAGCTTGGCCGCGAGATCCGAGCAGTACTTC. The chain carries TRBV5-1 and TRBJ2-7, with D unresolved. The germline CDR1 and CDR2 sequences are SGHRS and YFSETQ. The CDR3 extends over 13 amino acids. V shed 0 bases and J shed 6 bases, with 10 bases lying between them.

The chain combines TRBV28 with TRBJ1-6, with D hard to call. V lost 3 bases and J lost 7, with 7 bases in between. Germline V gives CDR1 MDHEN, CDR2 SYDVKM. The CDR3 runs to 13 residues. The CDR3 DNA reads TGTGCCAGCAGTTTGAGAGGGAATTCACCCCTCCACTTT. This sequence encodes CASSLRGNSPLHF.

The V call is TRBV4-3, the J call TRBJ2-7; TRBD1 is a possible D gene (5 bases). Trimming left V 3 bases short and J 3 bases short, with 18 bases between. The CDR3 extends over 16 amino acids. CDR1 is LGHNA and CDR2 is YSLEER in the germline V gene. The CDR3 loop is CASSQDRQPRGYEQYF. CDR3 sequence (DNA): TGCGCCAGCAGCCAGGACCGACAGCCAAGGGGCTACGAGCAGTACTTC.

This sequence joins TRBV7-7 and TRBJ2-1; D possibly corresponds to TRBD2 (7 bases). The V end was cut by 8 bases, the J end by 4 bases, with 21 bases between. Germline V CDR1 and CDR2: SSHAT, FNYEAQ (reference sequence). The CDR3 loop spans 16 amino acids. The CDR3 DNA follows: TGTGCCAGCCCTCTCCCCCTCGGGGGGCCGTACAATGAGCAGTTCTTC. It encodes CASPLPLGGPYNEQFF.

V gene TRBV28 combines with J gene TRBJ1-1; 8 bases are a match to TRBD1. This CDR3 is built from 14 residues. J lost 4 bases, V lost 7 bases, and 8 bases had no gene match. Germline V gene lookup returns CDR1 MDHEN and CDR2 SYDVKM. The CDR3 bases are TGTGCCAGCACCCTGCCAGGGGGCGGCACTGAAGCTTTCTTT. Protein sequence: CASTLPGGGTEAFF.

This clone occurred a few times. The genes are TRBV9 and TRBJ1-2; 7 nucleotides agree with TRBD1. The CDR3 runs 15 residues. Trimming cost V 8 bases and J 8 bases; bases outside gene matches: 18. CDR1 and CDR2 (germline): SGDLS, YYNGEE. This chain's CDR3 is CASTRGDSFGKGYTF. The DNA for the CDR3 is TGTGCCAGTACCCGAGGGGACAGCTTTGGTAAAGGCTACACCTTC. Together with reference TRBV9 and TRBJ1-2, the CDR3 gives the full variable domain: DSGVTQTPKHLITATGQRVTLRCSPRSGDLSVYWYQQSLDQGLQFLIQYYNGEERAKGNILERFSAQQFPDLHSELNLSSLELGDSALYFCASTRGDSFGKGYTFGSGTRLTVV.

The rearrangement links TRBV28 to TRBJ2-5, with TRBD2 identical over 16 bases. V trimming: 5 bases; J trimming: 5 bases; junction bases outside the gene matches: 11. CDR3 length equals 18 residues. Germline V gene lookup returns CDR1 MDHEN and CDR2 SYDVKM. As DNA, the CDR3 is TGTGCCAGCAGTCAGGCAGGGACTAGCGGGGGGGCCGATGAGACCCAGTACTTC. This encodes CASSQAGTSGGADETQYF.

The chain combines TRBV6-1 with TRBJ2-1; 11 positions match TRBD1. CDR3 size: 16 residues. J lost 6 bases, V lost 3 bases, and 7 bases had no gene match. Looked up from germline, CDR1 is MNHNS and CDR2 is SASEGT. Here the CDR3 DNA reads TGTGCCAGCAGTGACATTGGACAGGGGGCACTCAATGAGCAGTTCTTC. It specifies CASSDIGQGALNEQFF.

This chain joins TRBV12-3 or TRBV12-4 and TRBJ1-2; possibly TRBD1 for D (5 bases). The CDR3 sequence is 11 residues long. V lost 5 bases and J lost 7, with 8 bases in between. CDR3 DNA: TGTGCCAGCAGTCAGGGTGGTGGCTACACCTTC. Protein sequence: CASSQGGGYTF.

The chain is built from TRBV4-1 and TRBJ2-5; 13 positions agree with TRBD2. Looked up from germline, CDR1 is MGHRA and CDR2 is YSYEKL. This CDR3 region has 16 residues. Trimming took 5 bases from V and 2 from J; bases not matched to a gene: 5. CDR3 nucleotides: TGCGCCAGCAGCACACTAGCGGGGGGGCAGCAAGAGACCCAGTACTTC. Its translation: CASSTLAGGQQETQYF.

The chain uses TRBV28 and TRBJ1-2, with no clear D. The V end was cut by 4 bases, the J end by 4 bases, with 13 bases between. Germline lookup yields CDR1 MDHEN and CDR2 SYDVKM. CDR3 size: 14 residues. The CDR3 sequence: CASSSPGTLYGYTF. As DNA, the CDR3 is TGTGCCAGCAGTTCTCCCGGTACCCTCTATGGCTACACCTTC.

In its sample, this clone was seen once. This rearrangement joins TRBV11-2 to TRBJ1-1; TRBD1 matches 7 bases. The germline V gene encodes CDR1 SGHAT and CDR2 FQNNGV. Unmatched junction bases numbered 6, after V lost 7 bases and J lost 1 base. This CDR3 contains 14 residues. The CDR3 sequence: CASIYRGANTEAFF. CDR3 nucleotides: TGTGCCAGCATTTACAGGGGCGCGAACACTGAAGCTTTCTTT.

V usage is TRBV28 and J usage is TRBJ1-3, with D possibly TRBD1 on 6 matching bases. Trimming left V 6 bases short and J 0 bases short, with 12 bases between. Germline assignment: CDR1 MDHEN and CDR2 SYDVKM. The CDR3 totals 15 residues. The chain's CDR3 is CASSLDRTSGNTIYF. CDR3 nucleotides: TGTGCCAGCAGCTTGGACAGAACCTCTGGAAACACCATATATTTT.

This clone was seen a few times. The CDR3 DNA reads TGTGCCAGCAGTACTCCCGATGGCAGGGTAGGGGAGACCCAGTACTTC. Its translation: CASSTPDGRVGETQYF. J is TRBJ2-5 and V is TRBV2; D possibly corresponds to TRBD1 (5 bases). V was shortened by 5 bases and J by 5 bases, with 21 bases between the two germline ends. This CDR3 region has 16 residues. CDR1 SNHLY and CDR2 FYNNEI come from the germline V gene.

The chain combines TRBV5-1 with TRBJ1-2, with a tentative D call TRBD1 (5 bases). Germline CDR1 and CDR2: SGHRS and YFSETQ. V was clipped by 3 bases and J by 2 bases, with 11 bases between them. The CDR3 loop spans 14 amino acids. The CDR3: CASSWGGPNYGYTF. CDR3 DNA: TGCGCCAGCAGCTGGGGGGGACCGAACTATGGCTACACCTTC. Looking up the rest from reference TRBV5-1 and TRBJ1-2 gives the full variable domain: KAGVTQTPRYLIKTRGQQVTLSCSPISGHRSVSWYQQTPGQGLQFLFEYFSETQRNKGNFPGRFSGRQFSNSRSEMNVSTLELGDSALYLCASSWGGPNYGYTFGSGTRLTVV.

The chain links TRBV3-1 (or the pseudogene TRBV3-2) to TRBJ1-2; tentative D call: TRBD1 (6 bases). The CDR3 is 16 residues long. V gave up 0 bases and J gave up 0 bases, with 11 bases separating them. From germline, CDR1 is LGHDT and CDR2 YNNKEL (reference sequence). CDR3 protein: CASSQDPAGANYGYTF. In DNA, the CDR3 is TGTGCCAGCAGCCAAGATCCCGCAGGGGCTAACTATGGCTACACCTTC.

The genes are TRBV7-2 and TRBJ1-4; the D is unclear. This CDR3 contains 15 residues. Trimming took 5 bases from V and 10 from J, leaving 20 bases between them. The germline gives CDR1 SGHTA, CDR2 FQGNSA. The DNA of the CDR3 is TGTGCCAGCAGCCCCCCCGTTGGGAGTGGTCGAAAACTGTTTTTT. Its translation is CASSPPVGSGRKLFF.

V gene TRBV7-9 combines with J gene TRBJ1-3, with 7 bases lining up with TRBD1. From germline, CDR1 is SEHNR and CDR2 FQNEAQ (reference sequence). The length of the CDR3 is 15 residues. Trimming cost V 4 bases and J 4 bases; bases outside gene matches: 7. The CDR3 protein is CASSSDRVSGNTIYF. The CDR3 DNA sequence: TGTGCCAGCAGCTCAGACAGGGTATCGGGAAACACCATATATTTT.

This clone was counted a few times. The V and J genes are TRBV2 and TRBJ1-1, with D perhaps TRBD1 (6 bases). V gave up 7 bases and J gave up 4 bases, with 19 bases separating them. From germline, CDR1 is SNHLY and CDR2 FYNNEI. This CDR3 is built from 15 residues. In DNA, the CDR3 is TGTGCCAGCACCCGAACTGAGGGGGGGAGCACTGAAGCTTTCTTT. This encodes CASTRTEGGSTEAFF.

The chain links TRBV6-2 or TRBV6-3 to TRBJ2-7; D remains unclear. Germline V gene sequence: CDR1 MNHEY, CDR2 SVGEGT. V was clipped by 2 bases and J by 0 bases, with 5 bases between them. This CDR3 is 13 amino acids long. CDR3 coding DNA: TGTGCCAGCAGTTACCCAGGCTCCTACGAGCAGTACTTC. Residues: CASSYPGSYEQYF.

J is TRBJ2-2 and V is TRBV7-9, with D perhaps TRBD1 (6 bases). The CDR3 loop spans 13 amino acids. The germline gives CDR1 SEHNR, CDR2 FQNEAQ (reference sequence). V lost 5 bases to trimming and J lost 5 bases, with 9 bases between them. CDR3 sequence reads: CASSRTATGELFF. The CDR3 DNA reads TGTGCCAGCAGCCGGACAGCTACCGGGGAGCTGTTTTTT.

CDR3 region: CAGTLDRGQSPLHF. CDR3 DNA: TGTGCCGGGACGTTGGACAGGGGGCAGTCACCCCTCCACTTT. The chain is built from TRBV2 and TRBJ1-6; TRBD1 agrees at 11 bases. V trimming: 11 bases; J trimming: 10 bases; junction bases outside the gene matches: 10. CDR1 and CDR2 (germline): SNHLY, FYNNEI. CDR3 size: 14 residues. The full variable domain, its missing parts supplied by reference TRBV2 and TRBJ1-6, is EPEVTQTPSHQVTQMGQEVILRCVPISNHLYFYWYRQILGQKVEFLVSFYNNEISEKSEIFDDQFSVERPDGSNFTLKIRSTKLEDSAMYFCAGTLDRGQSPLHFGNGTRLTVT.